Described below is a single T cell receptor beta chain sequence and its context. This sample was taken from a study of blood T cell repertoires in COVID-19. Using immunoSEQ multiplex PCR, the repertoire was profiled, and TCRdb retains in-frame clones only, with some absent. The sample includes approximately 140,000 clones, 75% to 90% of them seen just once. The source is a man between 18 and 35 years old with COVID-19, enrolled during active disease. The sequenced sample was peripheral blood.

CDR3 DNA: TGTGCCAGCAACCCAACATCCGGGGGGGCCCCGAGCTACACCTTC. It is translated as CASNPTSGGAPSYTF. The chain has TRBV28 and TRBJ1-2; TRBD1 is a possible D gene (6 bases). Germline CDR1 reads MDHEN; CDR2 reads SYDVKM. The CDR3 has 15 amino acids. The V end was cut by 7 bases, the J end by 9 bases, with 24 bases between.